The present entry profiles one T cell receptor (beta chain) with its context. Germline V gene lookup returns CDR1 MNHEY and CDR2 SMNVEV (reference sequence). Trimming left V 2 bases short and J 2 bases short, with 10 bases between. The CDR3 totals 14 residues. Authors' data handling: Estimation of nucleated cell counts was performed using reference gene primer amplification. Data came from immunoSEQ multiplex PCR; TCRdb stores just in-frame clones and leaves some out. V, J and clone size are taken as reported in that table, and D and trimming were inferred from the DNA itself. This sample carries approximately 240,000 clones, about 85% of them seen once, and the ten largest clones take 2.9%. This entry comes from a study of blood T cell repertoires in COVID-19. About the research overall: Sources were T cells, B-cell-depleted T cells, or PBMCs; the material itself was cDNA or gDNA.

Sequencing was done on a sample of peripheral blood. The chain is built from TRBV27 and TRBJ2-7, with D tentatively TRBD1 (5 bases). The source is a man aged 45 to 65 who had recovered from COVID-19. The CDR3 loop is CASSLQGVTYEQYF. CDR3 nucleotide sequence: TGTGCCAGCAGTTTACAGGGTGTAACCTACGAGCAGTACTTC.